Reported below is one T cell receptor (beta chain). This receptor's antigen is unknown. There are no base qualities to consult, and no much larger clone falls within one base. The sample comes from a study of OX40 agonist ivuxolimab in advanced cancers. Turning to the overall study: Ivuxolimab was a fully human IgG2 agonistic monoclonal antibody targeting the costimulatory receptor OX40 (CD134). Intravenous ivuxolimab was administered to patients every 2 weeks at six dose levels: 0.01, 0.1, 0.3, 1.5, 3 and 10 mg/kg. Among the approximately 54 dose-escalation patients, around 20 had hepatocellular carcinoma, 15 or so melanoma, 9 renal cell carcinoma and 9 head and neck cancer. In the dose-escalation cohort, 82.7% of patients were male, and the mean age was approximately 60 years, with a range of about 23 to 85. Prior anti-PD-1, anti-PD-L1 or anti-CTLA-4 therapy was permitted, and checkpoint inhibitors had been received by roughly two fifths of dose-escalation patients. Partial responses were achieved by three dose-escalation patients, of whom one had hepatocellular carcinoma and two had cutaneous melanoma. The point of sequencing TCRbeta in the periphery was to test whether ivuxolimab changed TCR sequence diversity and drove clonal T-cell expansion. The paper reports the monotherapy dose-escalation portion (N of about 50 patients) of the phase I ivuxolimab trial.

Genomic DNA was isolated from the sorted cells so that the TCRbeta CDR3 region could be sequenced. The immunoSEQ Assay was used to sequence the TCRbeta CDR3 regions. Entries here come from immuneACCESS through TCRdb and include only in-frame sequences with V and J called. Some clones fail to appear in such tables; in the studies checked, an unresolved V gene covers under half of the shortfall, and the cause of the remainder is unknown. Recorded for this sample are some 23,000 clones; 80% to 90% of them occurred a single time. Of the sample, 14% falls within the top ten clones. Germline trimming: 7 bases from V, 7 bases from J; junction bases outside gene matches: 7. There are 14 amino acids in the CDR3, from cysteine to phenylalanine inclusive. CDR3 DNA only is kept here, 42 bases in frame from base 1. CDR1 and CDR2 were assigned from the germline V gene (reference sequence) as LNHDA and SQIVND. The paper's findings and limits, for the study overall: The antigen specificity of the peripheral T cells that underwent clonal expansion was not determined. Low levels of normalized T-cell clonal expansion were also seen in some patients who did not respond. After ivuxolimab, CD8+ T cells had more expanded clones than CD4+ T cells on average. Clonal expansion of both CD4+ and CD8+ blood T cells was observed from baseline to week 6 at doses 0.1 to 3.0 mg/kg. In the 0.1-3.0 mg/kg groups, partial responders had among the lowest normalized peripheral clonal expansion, particularly in CD8+ T cells.

The trial excluded patients who had a history of autoimmune disease or who were on systemic immunosuppression. Peripheral blood for TCR sequencing was collected from all dose cohorts at baseline, on cycle 4 day 1, and on cycle 7 day 1. Samples came from an open-label, multicenter, first-in-human phase I dose-escalation trial of ivuxolimab. Adults with locally advanced or metastatic melanoma, renal cell, hepatocellular, or head and neck squamous cell carcinoma were enrolled in the trial. Before TCR sequencing, CD4+ and CD8+ T cells were separately sorted from peripheral blood. The input for sequencing was CD4+ or CD8+ T cells sorted from blood, taken in a trial of the OX40 agonist ivuxolimab. The chain joins TRBV19 to TRBJ1-6, and 7 junctional nucleotides match TRBD1. The TCR sequence derives from an adult with an advanced solid tumor such as melanoma, head and neck, liver or kidney cancer. The DNA is TGTGCCAGTAACAACAGGGGTGGGAATTCACCCCTCCACTTT. The encoded protein is CASNNRGGNSPLHF.